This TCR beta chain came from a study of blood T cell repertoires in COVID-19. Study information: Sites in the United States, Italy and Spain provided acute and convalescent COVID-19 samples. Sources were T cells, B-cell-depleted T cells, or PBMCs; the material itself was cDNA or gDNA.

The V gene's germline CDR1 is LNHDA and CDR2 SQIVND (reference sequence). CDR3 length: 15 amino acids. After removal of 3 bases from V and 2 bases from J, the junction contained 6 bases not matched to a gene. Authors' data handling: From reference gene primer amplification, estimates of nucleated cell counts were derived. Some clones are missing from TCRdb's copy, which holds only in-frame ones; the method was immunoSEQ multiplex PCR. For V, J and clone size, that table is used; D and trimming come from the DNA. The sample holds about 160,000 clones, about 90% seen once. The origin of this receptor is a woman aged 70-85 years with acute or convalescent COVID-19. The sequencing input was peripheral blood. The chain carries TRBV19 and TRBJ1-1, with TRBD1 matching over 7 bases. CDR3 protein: CASSIRGGRNTEAFF. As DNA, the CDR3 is TGTGCCAGTAGTATCAGAGGGGGCCGAAACACTGAAGCTTTCTTT.